This section outlines one T cell receptor beta chain sequence together with its context. The entry originates in a study of blood T cell repertoires in COVID-19. Across the study: Samples taken during acute and convalescent COVID-19 were collected in the United States, Italy and Spain. Nucleic acid was either cDNA or gDNA, and it came from T cells, B-cell-depleted T cells, or PBMCs.

Per the original methods: Cell counts per sample came from amplifying reference gene primers. The repertoire was sequenced with immunoSEQ multiplex PCR; TCRdb's copy has only in-frame clones and lacks some. V, J and clone size derive from that table, while D and trimming were established from the DNA sequence. The data show about 80,000 clones, with approximately 76% seen just once and 15% to 20% held by the top ten. Source material: peripheral blood. This sequence was found in a man in his 70s with active or convalescent COVID-19.

CDR3 DNA: TGTGCCAGCGGCACAGGGGGTCACGAGCAGTACTTC. It translates to CASGTGGHEQYF. The rearrangement uses TRBV21-1 and TRBJ2-7; the listed D gene, TRBD1, was not tested against the DNA. TRBV21-1 is labeled a pseudogene. This CDR3 spans 12 amino acids.